Following are 5 T cell receptor beta chains from one sample sequenced in a study of a mutant IDH1 vaccine in newly diagnosed glioma. For these receptors, no antigen is known. Time point of the sample: week 11, during vaccination. A single vaccine dose contained 300 ug of mutant IDH1 20-mer peptide, and topical imiquimod was used with it. Some clones are missing from TCRdb's copy, which holds only in-frame ones; the method was immunoSEQ multiplex PCR. Among roughly 70,000 clones listed, roughly 84% were seen once. The sample consisted of PBMCs, taken from a glioma patient whose treatment included an IDH1 peptide vaccine. These receptors were taken from a woman between 45 and 65 years old with glioma.

The CDR3 region has the DNA TGTGCCAGCAGCTTAAAAAGGAGACAGGGGGCTAGGACTGAAGCTTTCTTT. Translated: CASSLKRRQGARTEAFF. V is TRBV7-3 and J is TRBJ1-1, with 10 bases matching TRBD1. The V gene end was trimmed by 1 base and the J gene end by 5 bases; junction bases not matched to a gene: 10. The germline V gene encodes CDR1 SGHTA and CDR2 FQGTGA. The CDR3 loop spans 17 amino acids.

V is TRBV2 and J is TRBJ2-1; 8 positions agree with TRBD2. V lost 2 bases, J lost 10 bases, and 7 bases stayed unmatched. This CDR3 contains 14 residues. CDR1 and CDR2 (germline): SNHLY, FYNNEI. The CDR3: CASSESRSGAEQFF. The CDR3 region has the DNA TGTGCCAGCAGTGAAAGTCGTAGCGGGGCCGAGCAGTTCTTC.

This clone has only a few counts. V and J are TRBV7-3 and TRBJ2-7, with D perhaps matching TRBD1 (9 bases). Germline assignment: CDR1 SGHTA and CDR2 FQGTGA. Between the trimmed V and J ends, which lost 2 bases and 9 bases, there was a span of 35 bases. This CDR3 has 20 residues. The chain's CDR3 is CASSLRGGDRADTSSTMQYF. In DNA, the CDR3 is TGTGCCAGCAGCTTACGGGGGGGGGACAGGGCCGATACGAGCAGTACGATGCAGTACTTC.

The chain employs TRBV9 and TRBJ2-7, with D possibly being TRBD2 (5 bases). Germline lookup yields CDR1 SGDLS and CDR2 YYNGEE. Trimming took off 3 bases at V and 0 bases at J, with 10 bases between the two ends. The CDR3 loop spans 14 amino acids. This CDR3 reads CASSAAEPSYEQYF. The DNA of the CDR3 is TGTGCCAGCAGCGCAGCGGAACCCTCCTACGAGCAGTACTTC.

The V gene is TRBV7-8, the J gene TRBJ2-4; TRBD1 might be the D (6 bases). The CDR3 has 15 residues. CDR1 and CDR2 from the germline V gene are SGHVS and FQNEAQ. With 5 bases removed from V and 3 bases from J, the gap between germline ends came to 14 bases. The CDR3 protein is CASSVFRDNKNIQYF. The CDR3 nucleotides read TGTGCCAGCAGCGTCTTCAGGGACAACAAAAACATTCAGTACTTC.